These 16 T cell receptor beta chains were sequenced from one sample in a study of blood T cell repertoires in COVID-19 (dated by TCRdb to about 2020). Library method: the immunoSEQ multiplex PCR assay. TCRdb took this table from immuneACCESS and kept in-frame rearrangements with V and J called. Such tables lack part of the clones; where checked against another copy, unresolved V genes explain under half of the gap, and the rest is unexplained. Across this sample there are 200,000 to 250,000 clones, with around 88% seen only once. The ten largest clones add up to about 1.5% of the sample. Sequences were obtained from peripheral blood. These receptor sequences come from a young man with active or convalescent COVID-19.

The rearrangement joins TRBV28 to TRBJ1-6; no definite D call. Germline lookup yields CDR1 MDHEN and CDR2 SYDVKM. Trimming removed 3 bases from V and 10 bases from J, with 10 bases in between. There are 13 residues in the CDR3. The CDR3 DNA is TGTGCCAGCAGTTTCGGCGGCCGCTCACCCCTCCACTTT. This gives the protein CASSFGGRSPLHF. Drawing the rest from reference TRBV28 and TRBJ1-6, the complete variable domain is DVKVTQSSRYLVKRTGEKVFLECVQDMDHENMFWYRQDPGLGLRLIYFSYDVKMKEKGDIPEGYSVSREKKERFSLILESASTNQTSMYLCASSFGGRSPLHFGNGTRLTVT.

A few counts support this clone. The J gene is TRBJ1-6, the V gene TRBV2; a weak D match, TRBD1 (6 bases). Germline assignment: CDR1 SNHLY and CDR2 FYNNEI. The CDR3 loop spans 17 amino acids. Trimming left V 5 bases short and J 7 bases short, with 21 bases between. CDR3 in DNA: TGTGCCAGCAGTCCTCTGGGGGCAGGCATGCGGAATTCACCCCTCCACTTT. The encoded protein is CASSPLGAGMRNSPLHF.

The chain links TRBV20-1 to TRBJ1-5; the D is unclear. Trimming removed 3 bases at V and 5 bases at J, with 8 bases between. Germline loops: CDR1 DFQATT, CDR2 SNEGSKA (reference sequence). The CDR3 has 12 residues. As DNA, the CDR3 is TGCAGTGCTAGTGCGGCGGATCAGCCCCAGCATTTT. This sequence encodes CSASAADQPQHF.

This clone was seen a few times. J is TRBJ2-3 and V is TRBV13, with a weak D call TRBD2 (5 bases). V dropped 5 bases and J dropped 4 bases, with 13 bases sitting between them. The CDR3 consists of 14 residues. CDR1 is PRHDT and CDR2 is FYEKMQ in the germline V gene (reference sequence). This chain's CDR3 is CASSDQKGADTQYF. The CDR3 coding sequence is TGTGCCAGCAGCGACCAGAAGGGAGCAGATACGCAGTATTTT.

The chain uses TRBV6-5 and TRBJ2-1; weak D call: TRBD1 (6 bases). The CDR3 contains 12 residues. Germline V gives CDR1 MNHEY, CDR2 SVGAGI. V was trimmed by 6 bases and J by 9 bases, leaving 12 bases between them. CDR3: CASSPGVGEQFF. The DNA of the CDR3 is TGTGCCAGCAGCCCAGGGGTGGGTGAGCAGTTCTTC.

The chain links TRBV7-6 to TRBJ2-6, with 8 bases matching TRBD1. V shed 5 bases and J 1 base; nucleotides not matched to a gene: 10. CDR1 SGHVS and CDR2 FNYEAQ come from the germline V gene. This CDR3 has 18 residues. The CDR3, as DNA: TGTGCCAGCAGCCCGACAGGGGCCTCACCGTCTGGGGCCAACGTCCTGACTTTC. As protein: CASSPTGASPSGANVLTF.

This sequence joins TRBV4-1 and TRBJ2-3, with 8 positions matching TRBD2. Germline CDR1 and CDR2: MGHRA and YSYEKL. Trimming took 1 base from V and 3 from J; bases not matched to a gene: 6. The CDR3 has 16 residues. This chain's CDR3 is CASSQGRGLATDTQYF. As DNA, the CDR3 is TGCGCCAGCAGCCAAGGTAGAGGACTAGCTACAGATACGCAGTATTTT.

The gene calls are TRBV24-1 and TRBJ2-7; 9 bases agree with TRBD1. V trimming: 4 bases; J trimming: 5 bases; junction bases outside the gene matches: 5. The CDR3 extends over 14 amino acids. Germline CDR1 and CDR2: KGHDR and SFDVKD. The chain's CDR3 is CATSESDRGHEQYF. CDR3 bases: TGTGCCACCAGTGAGTCGGACAGGGGCCACGAGCAGTACTTC.

The CDR3 protein is CASSLVAGVSDTQYF. CDR3 bases: TGTGCCAGCAGCTTAGTTGCGGGAGTGTCAGATACGCAGTATTTT. V usage is TRBV7-9 and J usage is TRBJ2-3, with 7 bases lining up with TRBD2. Germline CDR1 is SEHNR and CDR2 is FQNEAQ (reference sequence). V was pared by 1 base and J by 4 bases, with 5 bases of the junction left unmatched. The CDR3 has 15 residues.

The rearrangement uses TRBV6-5 and TRBJ2-7; possible D gene TRBD2, 5 bases. With 2 bases removed from V and 2 bases from J, the gap between germline ends came to 10 bases. The CDR3 loop spans 14 amino acids. In germline, CDR1 is MNHEY, CDR2 SVGAGI. This chain's CDR3 is CASSYVRGTYEQYF. The CDR3 coding sequence is TGTGCCAGCAGTTACGTTCGAGGGACCTACGAGCAGTACTTC.

This chain connects TRBV9 to TRBJ1-5; 7 nucleotides line up with TRBD1. The CDR3 has 14 amino acids. V lost 1 base to trimming and J lost 5 bases; unmatched junction nucleotides: 3. From germline, CDR1 is SGDLS and CDR2 YYNGEE. In nucleotides, the CDR3 is TGTGCCAGCAGCGTACAGGGGGACGATCAGCCCCAGCATTTT. Its protein is CASSVQGDDQPQHF.

The V gene is TRBV29-1, the J gene TRBJ2-1; 9 bases are shared with TRBD2. The CDR3 is 15 residues long. The junction had 10 bases not matched to a gene; V was cut back by 1 base and J by 9 bases. Germline-derived CDR1 and CDR2 are SQVTM and ANQGSEA. The CDR3 DNA reads TGCAGCGTTGAAGCCCCTAGCGGGATTCTTGGTGAGCAGTTCTTC. Translation: CSVEAPSGILGEQFF.

CDR3 residues: CAWSSGGNYEQYF. CDR3 DNA sequence: TGTGCCTGGAGCTCAGGGGGGAACTACGAGCAGTACTTC. J is TRBJ2-7 and V is TRBV30, with D possibly TRBD1 on 7 matching bases. The ends were cut back, 3 bases at V and 3 bases at J, with 12 bases in the middle. In germline, CDR1 is GTSNPN, CDR2 SVGIG (reference sequence). CDR3 length equals 13 residues.

A single count supports this clone. The rearrangement joins TRBV6-2 or TRBV6-3 to TRBJ2-3; tentatively, D is TRBD2 (6 bases). V was shortened by 0 bases and J by 1 base, with 14 bases between the two germline ends. The germline V gene encodes CDR1 MNHEY and CDR2 SVGEGT. CDR3 length equals 17 residues. The CDR3 loop is CASSYSLAETRTDTQYF. The CDR3 DNA reads as TGTGCCAGCAGTTACTCGTTAGCGGAGACCCGCACAGATACGCAGTATTTT.

This chain joins TRBV7-9 and TRBJ2-3; the D gene is possibly TRBD2 (6 bases). V dropped 5 bases and J dropped 6 bases, with 12 bases sitting between them. The germline gives CDR1 SEHNR, CDR2 FQNEAQ (reference sequence). The CDR3 runs to 13 residues. The CDR3 reads CASSPNAGDTQYF. The CDR3 DNA sequence: TGTGCCAGCAGCCCAAACGCGGGGGATACGCAGTATTTT.

V is TRBV7-2 and J is TRBJ1-4; no reliable D call. CDR1 is SGHTA, CDR2 FQGNSA, per germline. Trimming took 1 base from V and 8 from J, leaving 8 bases between them. The CDR3 runs 13 residues. CDR3 region: CASSLGRREKLFF. Written as DNA, the CDR3 is TGTGCCAGCAGCTTAGGTCGTCGGGAAAAACTGTTTTTT.